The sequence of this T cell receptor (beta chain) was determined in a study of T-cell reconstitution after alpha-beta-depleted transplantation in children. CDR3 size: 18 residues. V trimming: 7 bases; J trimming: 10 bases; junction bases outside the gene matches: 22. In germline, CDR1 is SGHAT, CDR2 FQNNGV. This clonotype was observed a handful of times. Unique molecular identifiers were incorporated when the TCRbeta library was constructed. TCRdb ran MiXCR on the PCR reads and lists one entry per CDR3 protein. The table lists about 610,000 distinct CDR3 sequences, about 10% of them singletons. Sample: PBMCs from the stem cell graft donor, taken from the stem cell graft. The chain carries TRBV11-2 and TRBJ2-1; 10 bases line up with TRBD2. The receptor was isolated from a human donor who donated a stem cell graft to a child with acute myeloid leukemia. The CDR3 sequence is CASTSPAGKAGGWGEQFF. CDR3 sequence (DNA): TGTGCCAGCACCTCTCCTGCGGGCAAAGCGGGAGGGTGGGGCGAGCAGTTCTTC.